The sequence of this T cell receptor beta chain was determined in a study of CD8 T cells in Susac syndrome. Study-wide results and caveats: CD4+ T cell repertoires in Susac syndrome exhibited no evidence of clonal expansion.

TEMRA cells underwent FACS enrichment and CD8+ and CD4+ T cells underwent negative isolation. With respect to this clonotype: Its matching antigen is unknown.

Random hexamers were used to reverse transcribe the RNA input (0.5 to 1 ug). Coverage of TCR beta CDR3 amplification by immunoSEQ multiplex PCR extended to 54 Vbeta and 13 Jbeta. Each CDR3 protein gets one entry after TCRdb re-called the immunoSEQ multiplex PCR reads with MiXCR. There are tens of thousands of distinct CDR3 sequences in the sample; roughly 94% occur only once, and 0.3% lies in the top ten. With 3 bases clipped from V and 7 bases from J, the junction kept 2 bases outside the gene matches. CDR1 and CDR2 (germline): SGHRS, YFSETQ. This CDR3 is 14 amino acids long. Sequencing was performed on CD4+ T cells from PBMCs. The chain has TRBV5-1 and TRBJ1-6, with TRBD1 matching 9 bases. The source is a human donor with Susac syndrome. Here the CDR3 reads CASSYGQGNSPLHF. DNA for the CDR3: TGCGCCAGCAGCTATGGACAGGGGAATTCACCCCTCCACTTT.